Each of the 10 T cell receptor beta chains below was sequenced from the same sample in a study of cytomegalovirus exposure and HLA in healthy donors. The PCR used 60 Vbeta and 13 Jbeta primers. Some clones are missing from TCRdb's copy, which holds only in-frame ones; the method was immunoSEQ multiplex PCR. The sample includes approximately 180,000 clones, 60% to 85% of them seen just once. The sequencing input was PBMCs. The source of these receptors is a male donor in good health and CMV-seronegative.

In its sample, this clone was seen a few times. CDR3 DNA sequence: TGTGCCAGCACTTCCAGGGTCCGCAATCAGCCCCAGCATTTT. It specifies CASTSRVRNQPQHF. J is TRBJ1-5 and V is TRBV2; TRBD1 might be the D (5 bases). Per the germline V gene, CDR1 is SNHLY and CDR2 is FYNNEI. The ends were cut back, 7 bases at V and 2 bases at J, with 12 bases in the middle. The CDR3 extends over 14 amino acids.

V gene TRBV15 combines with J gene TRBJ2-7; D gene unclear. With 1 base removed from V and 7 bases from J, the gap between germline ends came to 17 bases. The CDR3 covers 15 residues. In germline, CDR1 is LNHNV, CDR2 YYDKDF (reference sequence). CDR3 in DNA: TGTGCCACCAGCAGAGTAATGTGGAATTCCGGGGAGCAGTACTTC. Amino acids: CATSRVMWNSGEQYF.

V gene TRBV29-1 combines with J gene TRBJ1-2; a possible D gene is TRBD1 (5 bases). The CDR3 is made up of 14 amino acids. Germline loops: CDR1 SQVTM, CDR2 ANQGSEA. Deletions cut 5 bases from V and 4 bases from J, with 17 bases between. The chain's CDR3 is CSVPAFGGGYGYTF. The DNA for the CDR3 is TGCAGCGTTCCAGCGTTCGGGGGGGGCTATGGCTACACCTTC. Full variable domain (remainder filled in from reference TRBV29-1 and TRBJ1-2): SAVISQKPSRDICQRGTSLTIQCQVDSQVTMMFWYRQQPGQSLTLIATANQGSEATYESGFVIDKFPISRPNLTFSTLTVSNMSPEDSSIYLCSVPAFGGGYGYTFGSGTRLTVV.

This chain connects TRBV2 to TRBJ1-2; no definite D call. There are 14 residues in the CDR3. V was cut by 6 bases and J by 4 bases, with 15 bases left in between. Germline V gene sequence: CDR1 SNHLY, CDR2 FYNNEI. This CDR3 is CASRITGGGYGYTF. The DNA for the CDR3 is TGTGCCAGCAGAATCACGGGCGGAGGCTATGGCTACACCTTC.

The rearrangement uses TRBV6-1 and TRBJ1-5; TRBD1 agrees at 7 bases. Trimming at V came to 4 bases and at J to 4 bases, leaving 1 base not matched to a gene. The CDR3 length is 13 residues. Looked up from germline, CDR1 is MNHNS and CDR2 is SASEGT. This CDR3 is CASSVGQNQPQHF. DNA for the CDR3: TGTGCCAGCAGTGTGGGACAGAATCAGCCCCAGCATTTT.

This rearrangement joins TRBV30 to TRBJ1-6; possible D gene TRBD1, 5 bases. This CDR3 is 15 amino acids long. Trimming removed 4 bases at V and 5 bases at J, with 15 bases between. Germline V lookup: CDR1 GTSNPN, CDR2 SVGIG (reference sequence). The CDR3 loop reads CAWIPPTVHNSPLHF. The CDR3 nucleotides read TGTGCCTGGATCCCTCCGACAGTCCATAATTCACCCCTCCACTTT.

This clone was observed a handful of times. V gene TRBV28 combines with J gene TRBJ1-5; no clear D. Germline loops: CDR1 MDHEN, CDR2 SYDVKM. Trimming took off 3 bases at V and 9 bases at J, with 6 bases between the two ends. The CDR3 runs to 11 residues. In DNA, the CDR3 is TGTGCCAGCAGTTTTGGGCCGCCCCAGCATTTT. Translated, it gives CASSFGPPQHF.

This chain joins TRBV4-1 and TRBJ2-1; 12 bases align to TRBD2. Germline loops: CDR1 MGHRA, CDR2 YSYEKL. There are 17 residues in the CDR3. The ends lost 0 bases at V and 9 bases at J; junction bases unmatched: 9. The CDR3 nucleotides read TGCGCCAGCAGCCAAGAAGTGCCTAGCGGGAGGGAAGGTGAGCAGTTCTTC. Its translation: CASSQEVPSGREGEQFF.

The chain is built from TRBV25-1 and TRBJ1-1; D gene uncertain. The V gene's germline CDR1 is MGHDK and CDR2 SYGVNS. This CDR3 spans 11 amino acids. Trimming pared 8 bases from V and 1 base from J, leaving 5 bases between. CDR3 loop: CASLRNTEAFF. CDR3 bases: TGTGCCAGCCTGAGGAACACTGAAGCTTTCTTT.

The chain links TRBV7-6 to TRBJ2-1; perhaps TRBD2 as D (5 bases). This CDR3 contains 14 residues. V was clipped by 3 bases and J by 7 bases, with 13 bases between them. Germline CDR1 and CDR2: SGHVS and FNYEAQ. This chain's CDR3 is CASSFEMSGNEQFF. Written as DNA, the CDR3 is TGTGCCAGCAGCTTTGAAATGTCGGGGAATGAGCAGTTCTTC. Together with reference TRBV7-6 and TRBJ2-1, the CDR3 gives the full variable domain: GAGVSQSPRYKVTKRGQDVALRCDPISGHVSLYWYRQALGQGPEFLTYFNYEAQQDKSGLPNDRFSAERPEGSISTLTIQRTEQRDSAMYRCASSFEMSGNEQFFGPGTRLTVL.